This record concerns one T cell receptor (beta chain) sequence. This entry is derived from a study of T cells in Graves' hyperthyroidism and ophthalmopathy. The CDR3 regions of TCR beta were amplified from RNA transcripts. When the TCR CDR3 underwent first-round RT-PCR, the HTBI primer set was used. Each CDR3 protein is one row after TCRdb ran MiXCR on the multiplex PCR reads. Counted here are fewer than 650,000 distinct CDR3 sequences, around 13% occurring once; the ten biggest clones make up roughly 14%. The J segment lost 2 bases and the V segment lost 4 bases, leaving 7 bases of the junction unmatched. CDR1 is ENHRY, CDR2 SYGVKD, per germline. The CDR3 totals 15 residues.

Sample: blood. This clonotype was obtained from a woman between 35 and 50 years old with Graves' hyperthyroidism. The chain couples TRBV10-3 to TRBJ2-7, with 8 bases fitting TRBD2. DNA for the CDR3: TGTGCCATCAGTGGGGAGGCGGGAGGCCCCTACGAGCAGTACTTC. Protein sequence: CAISGEAGGPYEQYF.